This T cell receptor beta chain comes out of a study of blood T cell repertoires in COVID-19. The sample holds a few counts of this clone. Generated by immunoSEQ multiplex PCR, the TCRdb table keeps only in-frame clones and is missing some. The repertoire holds some 270,000 clones, with about 80% as singletons. The J segment lost 0 bases and the V segment lost 6 bases, leaving 0 bases of the junction unmatched. Germline values: CDR1 LNHNV, CDR2 YYDKDF (reference sequence). The CDR3 is 14 residues long. The chain recombines TRBV15 with TRBJ2-1, with 9 bases fitting TRBD1. Specimen: peripheral blood. This sequence was found in a person aged 70 to 85 with COVID-19, enrolled during active disease. CDR3: CATRTGGSYNEQFF. CDR3 nucleotides: TGTGCCACCAGGACAGGGGGCTCCTACAATGAGCAGTTCTTC.